This is a list of T cell receptor beta chains from one sample in a study of technical replicates of blood from a few donors. Some clones are missing from TCRdb's copy, which holds only in-frame ones; the method was immunoSEQ multiplex PCR. The sample holds roughly 15,000 clones, approximately 84% seen once. Sequenced input: PBMCs. The receptors shown here come from a human donor in good health. Both conserved end residues are part of each CDR3. A D gene is named only where the DNA matches it firmly. The listing skips clone size in some rows; elsewhere it reads once, few, many or a size class.

TRBJ1-1,NA,few,TRBV19,TGTGCCAGTAGTACGCGACCGCGACAGGTAACTGTCACTGAAGCTTTCTTT,CASSTRPRQVTVTEAFF
TRBJ2-1,NA,NA,TRBV10-3,TGTGCCACTGCGGAACCCAATGAGCAGTTCTTC,CATAEPNEQFF
TRBJ2-1,TRBD1,NA,TRBV30,TGTGCCTGGTACCAGGGGGCGTCAGTATACAATGAGCAGTTCTTC,CAWYQGASVYNEQFF
TRBJ1-6,TRBD1,NA,TRBV6-1,TGTGCCAGCAGTGGTACAGGGGCTAGCTCCTATAATTCACCCCTCCACTTT,CASSGTGASSYNSPLHF
TRBJ2-3,NA,NA,TRBV6-5,TGTGCCAGCAGTTACTCGAACCAGGGAGGCCAAGATACGCAGTATTTT,CASSYSNQGGQDTQYF
TRBJ1-5,TRBD1,once,TRBV5-6,TGTGCCAGCAGCCGTGACAGGGGGCTAGGTCAGCCCCAGCATTTT,CASSRDRGLGQPQHF
TRBJ1-2,TRBD1,NA,TRBV18,TGTGCCAGCTCACCAGTGGGGACAGGGACCTATGGCTACACCTTC,CASSPVGTGTYGYTF
TRBJ2-3,NA,NA,TRBV6-1,TGTGCCAGCAGTGAAGCCGGTTCAGATACGCAGTATTTT,CASSEAGSDTQYF
TRBJ2-7,TRBD1,NA,TRBV27,TGTGCCAGCATTTCCCCCCGACAGGGGGCAATCTACGAGCAGTACTTC,CASISPRQGAIYEQYF
TRBJ2-7,TRBD1,NA,TRBV7-9,TGTGCCAGCAGCTTAGCGGGGACAGGGAAGGGTGGCTACGAGCAGTACTTC,CASSLAGTGKGGYEQYF
TRBJ2-7,NA,NA,TRBV28,TGTGCCAGCAGTTTACCCGCACTAGAGGAGCAGTACTTC,CASSLPALEEQYF
TRBJ2-3,NA,NA,TRBV13,TGTGCCAGCCGCAGGGCAGGGGGCACAGATACGCAGTATTTT,CASRRAGGTDTQYF
TRBJ2-5,NA,NA,TRBV12-1,TGTGCCAGCAGCTTTGACGAGCGGGAGGGCCGATGGGAGACCCAGTACTTC,CASSFDEREGRWETQYF
TRBJ2-3,TRBD1,NA,TRBV7-9,TGTGCCAGCAGCCTACCTGGACAGGGACTCACAGATACGCAGTATTTT,CASSLPGQGLTDTQYF
TRBJ1-5,TRBD1,NA,TRBV12-5,TGTGCTAGTGGTTTGCCCCAGGGACAGGGGGATCAGCCCCAGCATTTT,CASGLPQGQGDQPQHF
TRBJ2-7,NA,NA,TRBV21-1,TGTGCCAGCCGGGGGGAGGGTTGCGAGCAGTACTTC,CASRGEGCEQYF
TRBJ2-7,TRBD2,NA,TRBV19,TGTGCCAGTAGTCCCCCTCCAGGTACGGGACTAGCGGGAGGGATACGCCGGTACGAGCAGTACTTC,CASSPPPGTGLAGGIRRYEQYF
TRBJ1-2,TRBD1,NA,TRBV9,TGTGCCAGCAGCGTAGGGGACAGGGATTGGTATGGCTACACCTTC,CASSVGDRDWYGYTF
TRBJ2-3,TRBD1,NA,TRBV5-1,TGCGCCAGCAGTGTCCGGACAGGGGAGTCGGATACGCAGTATTTT,CASSVRTGESDTQYF